Shown below are 16 T cell receptor beta chains from a single sample sequenced in a study of T-cell memory formation after mild COVID-19. TCRdb processed the 5' RACE reads anew with MiXCR; each CDR3 protein has one entry. The sample has 350,000 to 500,000 distinct CDR3 sequences, about 22% seen once; the top ten hold about an eighth. Sequenced input: PBMCs or a T cell subset sorted from them (not recorded which). These TCRs come from an adult woman who had mild COVID-19 (a few samples of this study predate the infection). Cell type and time point are not known.

This sequence joins TRBV11-3 and TRBJ2-3; D perhaps matches TRBD2 (7 bases). The CDR3 contains 15 residues. The V end lost 7 bases, the J end lost 6 bases, and 20 bases lay between the germline ends. The germline V gene encodes CDR1 SGHNT and CDR2 YENEEA. As DNA, the CDR3 is TGTGCCAGCATGTACCGTGATGGCGGGGGCGATACGCAGTATTTT. Its protein is CASMYRDGGGDTQYF.

This chain connects TRBV9 to TRBJ2-5; D remains unclear. Trimming took off 3 bases at V and 4 bases at J, with 10 bases between the two ends. Per germline, CDR1 SGDLS and CDR2 YYNGEE. The CDR3 extends over 13 amino acids. The CDR3 loop is CASSDLNAETQYF. CDR3 bases: TGTGCCAGCAGCGATTTGAATGCAGAGACCCAGTACTTC.

V is TRBV5-1 and J is TRBJ2-4; 9 bases line up with TRBD1. Germline CDR1 and CDR2: SGHRS and YFSETQ. The V segment lost 0 bases and the J segment 9 bases; nucleotides outside the gene matches: 4. The CDR3 spans 14 residues. CDR3 sequence (DNA): TGCGCCAGCAGCTTGGACAGGGGGCAAGGCATTCAGTACTTC. This encodes CASSLDRGQGIQYF.

The chain has TRBV30 and TRBJ1-4; the D gene is possibly TRBD1 (6 bases). The CDR3 has 14 residues. The germline V gene encodes CDR1 GTSNPN and CDR2 SVGIG (reference sequence). Trimming took 2 bases from V and 10 from J, leaving 17 bases between them. DNA for the CDR3: TGTGCCTGGAGTCCGGCAGGGGACGTTCGAAAACTGTTTTTT. Protein: CAWSPAGDVRKLFF. Supplemented by reference TRBV30 and TRBJ1-4, the full variable domain reads SQTIHQWPATLVQPVGSPLSLECTVEGTSNPNLYWYRQAAGRGLQLLFYSVGIGQISSEVPQNLSASRPQDRQFILSSKKLLLSDSGFYLCAWSPAGDVRKLFFGSGTQLSVL.

This clonotype came up a few times. This chain joins TRBV12-3 or TRBV12-4 and TRBJ2-1; the D gene could be TRBD1 or TRBD2 (5 bases each). The V gene lost 4 bases and the J gene lost 2 bases, with 18 bases spanning the gap. The CDR3 sequence is 17 residues long. Written as DNA, the CDR3 is TGTGCCAGCAGTTCCATTCTAGAAGAGGGGCCCTACAATGAGCAGTTCTTC. Protein: CASSSILEEGPYNEQFF.

This sequence joins TRBV2 and TRBJ2-5; possible D gene TRBD1, 6 bases. V was shortened by 4 bases and J by 5 bases, with 14 bases between the two germline ends. The CDR3 is 14 amino acids. Per the germline V gene, CDR1 is SNHLY and CDR2 is FYNNEI. CDR3: CASSARQVRETQYF. As DNA, the CDR3 is TGTGCCAGCAGTGCGCGACAGGTGCGGGAGACCCAGTACTTC.

The genes are TRBV28 and TRBJ2-7, with D uncertain. Germline values: CDR1 MDHEN, CDR2 SYDVKM. The CDR3 consists of 11 residues. V was clipped by 7 bases and J by 6 bases, with 10 bases between them. CDR3 coding DNA: TGTGCCAGCACCCAGGAGTCCGAGCAGTACTTC. The encoded protein is CASTQESEQYF.

This chain connects TRBV19 to TRBJ2-1, with 14 bases identical to TRBD2. CDR3 length: 15 residues. Losses at the gene ends were 3 bases for V and 12 bases for J; bases not matched to a gene: 7. Germline lookup yields CDR1 LNHDA and CDR2 SQIVND (reference sequence). Here the CDR3 reads CASSIGTSGGSRQFF. CDR3 sequence (DNA): TGTGCCAGTAGTATCGGGACTAGCGGGGGAAGTCGGCAGTTCTTC.

The chain employs TRBV2 and TRBJ2-3; D gene unclear. V lost 2 bases and J 4 bases, leaving 13 bases between the germline ends. CDR3 length equals 15 residues. Germline loops: CDR1 SNHLY, CDR2 FYNNEI. CDR3 coding DNA: TGTGCCAGCAGTGAACTAATCACCCAACCAGATACGCAGTATTTT. Amino acids: CASSELITQPDTQYF.

The chain links TRBV24-1 to TRBJ2-2; D uncertain. Germline V gene sequence: CDR1 KGHDR, CDR2 SFDVKD. The CDR3 runs 13 residues. V was pared by 5 bases and J by 3 bases, with 6 bases between. The CDR3 loop reads CATSARYTGELFF. As DNA, the CDR3 is TGTGCCACCAGTGCCCGCTACACCGGGGAGCTGTTTTTT.

J is TRBJ2-1 and V is TRBV9, with D hard to call. CDR3 size: 15 residues. Trimming pared 0 bases from V and 5 bases from J, leaving 12 bases between. Looked up from germline, CDR1 is SGDLS and CDR2 is YYNGEE. CDR3 in DNA: TGTGCCAGCAGCGTAGAAACGGGTCCCAACAATGAGCAGTTCTTC. Residues: CASSVETGPNNEQFF.

The chain has TRBV10-3 and TRBJ2-5, with TRBD2 as a possible D gene (6 bases). The CDR3 consists of 14 residues. Looked up from germline, CDR1 is ENHRY and CDR2 is SYGVKD. V lost 4 bases to trimming and J lost 1 base, with 10 bases between them. This CDR3 is CAISVAGPQETQYF. The CDR3 region has the DNA TGTGCCATCAGTGTTGCGGGACCCCAAGAGACCCAGTACTTC.

V and J are TRBV19 and TRBJ1-2; D ambiguous. This CDR3 is built from 14 residues. Germline V gene data show CDR1 as LNHDA and CDR2 as SQIVND (reference sequence). Deletions cut 0 bases from V and 7 bases from J, with 12 bases between. CDR3 in amino acids: CASSIDKGVGGYTF. The DNA for the CDR3 is TGTGCCAGTAGTATAGATAAAGGAGTAGGTGGCTACACCTTC.

This chain joins TRBV7-3 and TRBJ2-1; 8 bases are shared with TRBD2. The germline V gene encodes CDR1 SGHTA and CDR2 FQGTGA. The CDR3 consists of 14 residues. With V trimmed by 4 bases and J by 4 bases, 3 bases remained unmatched. CDR3: CASSSVAGYNEQFF. As DNA, the CDR3 is TGTGCCAGCAGCTCCGTAGCGGGATACAATGAGCAGTTCTTC.

The chain couples TRBV12-3 or TRBV12-4 to TRBJ2-3; possible D gene TRBD2, 5 bases. CDR3 length: 15 residues. The ends were cut back, 6 bases at V and 1 base at J, with 14 bases in the middle. This CDR3 is CASRPSASRTDTQYF. The CDR3 DNA reads TGTGCCAGCAGGCCCTCGGCTAGCCGCACAGATACGCAGTATTTT.

This clonotype has a handful of counts. The chain employs TRBV11-2 and TRBJ2-3, with 14 bases identical to TRBD2. The J segment lost 4 bases and the V segment lost 5 bases, leaving 11 bases of the junction unmatched. There are 18 residues in the CDR3. Germline values: CDR1 SGHAT, CDR2 FQNNGV. The CDR3 DNA reads as TGTGCCAGCAGCGAAACCGGGACTAGCGGGGGCTTCTCAGATACGCAGTATTTT. Translation: CASSETGTSGGFSDTQYF.